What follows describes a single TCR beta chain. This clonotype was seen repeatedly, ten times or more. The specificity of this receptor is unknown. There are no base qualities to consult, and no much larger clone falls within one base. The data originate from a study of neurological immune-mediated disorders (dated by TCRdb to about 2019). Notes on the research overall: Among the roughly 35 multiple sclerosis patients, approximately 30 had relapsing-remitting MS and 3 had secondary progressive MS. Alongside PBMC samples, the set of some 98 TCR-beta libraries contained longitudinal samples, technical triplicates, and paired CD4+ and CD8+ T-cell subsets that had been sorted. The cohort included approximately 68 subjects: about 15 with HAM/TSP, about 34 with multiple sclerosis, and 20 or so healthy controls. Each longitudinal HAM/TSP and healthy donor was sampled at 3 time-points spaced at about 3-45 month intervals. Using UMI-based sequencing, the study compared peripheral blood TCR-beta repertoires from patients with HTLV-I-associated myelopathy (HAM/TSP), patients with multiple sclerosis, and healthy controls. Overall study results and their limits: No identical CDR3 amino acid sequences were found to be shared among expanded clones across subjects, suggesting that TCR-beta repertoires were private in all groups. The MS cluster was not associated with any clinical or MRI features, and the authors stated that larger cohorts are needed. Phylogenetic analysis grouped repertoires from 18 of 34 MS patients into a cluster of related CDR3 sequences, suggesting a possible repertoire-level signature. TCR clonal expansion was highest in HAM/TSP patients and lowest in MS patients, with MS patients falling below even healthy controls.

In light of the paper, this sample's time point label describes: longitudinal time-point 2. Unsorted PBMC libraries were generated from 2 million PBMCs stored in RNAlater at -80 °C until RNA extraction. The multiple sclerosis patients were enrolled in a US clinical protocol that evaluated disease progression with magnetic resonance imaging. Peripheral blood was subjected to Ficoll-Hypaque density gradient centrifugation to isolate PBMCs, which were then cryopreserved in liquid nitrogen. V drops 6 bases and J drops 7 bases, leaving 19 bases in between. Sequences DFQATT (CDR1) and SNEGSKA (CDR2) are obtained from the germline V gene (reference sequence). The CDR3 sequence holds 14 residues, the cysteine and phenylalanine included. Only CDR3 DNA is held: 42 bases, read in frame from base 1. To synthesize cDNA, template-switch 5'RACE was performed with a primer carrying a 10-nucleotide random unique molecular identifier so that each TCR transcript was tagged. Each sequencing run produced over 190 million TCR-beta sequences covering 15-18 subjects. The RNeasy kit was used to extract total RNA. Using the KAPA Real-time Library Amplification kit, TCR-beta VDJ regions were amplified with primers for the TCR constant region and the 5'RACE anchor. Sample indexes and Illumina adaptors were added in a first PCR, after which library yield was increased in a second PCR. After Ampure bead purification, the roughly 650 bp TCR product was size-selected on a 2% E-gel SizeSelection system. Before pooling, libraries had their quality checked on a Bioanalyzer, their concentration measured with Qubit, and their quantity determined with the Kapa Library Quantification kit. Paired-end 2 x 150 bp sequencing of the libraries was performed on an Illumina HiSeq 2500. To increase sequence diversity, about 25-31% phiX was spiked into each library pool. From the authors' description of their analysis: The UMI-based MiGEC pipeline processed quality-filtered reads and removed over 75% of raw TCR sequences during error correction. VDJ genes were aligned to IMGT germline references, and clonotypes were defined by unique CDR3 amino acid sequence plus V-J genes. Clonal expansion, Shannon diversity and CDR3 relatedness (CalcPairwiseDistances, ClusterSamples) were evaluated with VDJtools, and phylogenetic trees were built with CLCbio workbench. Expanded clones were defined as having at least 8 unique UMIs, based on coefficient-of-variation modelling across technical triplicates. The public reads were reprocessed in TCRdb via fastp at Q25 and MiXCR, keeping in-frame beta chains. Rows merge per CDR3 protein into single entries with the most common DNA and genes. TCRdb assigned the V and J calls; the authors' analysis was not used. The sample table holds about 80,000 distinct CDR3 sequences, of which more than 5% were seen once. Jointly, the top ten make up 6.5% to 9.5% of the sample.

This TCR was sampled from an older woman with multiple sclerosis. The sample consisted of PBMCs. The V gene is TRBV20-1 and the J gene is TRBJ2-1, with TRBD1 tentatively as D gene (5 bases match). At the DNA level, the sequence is TGCAGTGCCCTAGGGGCTCCCTTTGGAAATGAGCAGTTCTTC. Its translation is CSALGAPFGNEQFF.